This passage covers 11 T cell receptor beta chains from one sample sequenced in a study of radiation and T cells in renal cell carcinoma. The assay was immunoSEQ multiplex PCR, and TCRdb's table has in-frame clones only and misses some. The data contain tens of thousands of clones, 65% to 85% of them singletons. Described time point: baseline pretreatment blood. Regarding treatment: 15 Gy SBRT to primary tumor, nephrectomy 4 weeks later. The material sequenced was blood, taken from a patient whose treatment included radiotherapy and nephrectomy. These receptors were collected from a man aged 60-69 years with renal cell carcinoma.

The chain combines TRBV2 with TRBJ2-2; TRBD2 is a possible D gene (6 bases). Trimming stripped 2 bases from V and 5 bases from J, with 12 bases between. This CDR3 has 15 amino acids. Per germline, CDR1 SNHLY and CDR2 FYNNEI. The DNA for the CDR3 is TGTGCCAGCAGTGAACTCGGAGGGCAGACCGGGGAGCTGTTTTTT. Translated: CASSELGGQTGELFF.

This clone turned up a few times. As DNA, the CDR3 is TGTGCCAGCAGACTGATCGGAGATGAATATTTGGAGACCCAGTACTTC. Translating it yields CASRLIGDEYLETQYF. The J gene is TRBJ2-5, the V gene TRBV6-4, with D unresolved. CDR1 is MRHNA, CDR2 SNTAGT, per germline. The CDR3 is 16 amino acids. With 6 bases removed from V and 5 bases from J, the gap between germline ends came to 22 bases.

This clone was seen once. This chain uses TRBV5-1 with TRBJ2-3, with a tentative D call TRBD1 (8 bases). This CDR3 spans 16 amino acids. Germline V gene sequence: CDR1 SGHRS, CDR2 YFSETQ. V dropped 4 bases and J dropped 4 bases, with 19 bases sitting between them. The CDR3 region has the DNA TGCGCCAGCAGCCTCCCACAGGGGGAGGGCCCAGATACGCAGTATTTT. Amino acids: CASSLPQGEGPDTQYF.

A few counts support this clone. The chain couples TRBV19 to TRBJ1-2; 7 bases fit TRBD1. Germline V lookup: CDR1 LNHDA, CDR2 SQIVND (reference sequence). CDR3 size: 12 residues. V was pared by 9 bases and J by 6 bases, with 7 bases of the junction left unmatched. The CDR3 here is CASSTGFDGYTF. CDR3 nucleotide sequence: TGTGCCAGCTCGACAGGGTTCGATGGCTACACCTTC.

This clone occurred a few times. The chain links TRBV18 to TRBJ1-2, with a tentative D call TRBD1 (6 bases). Between the trimmed V and J ends, which lost 6 bases and 0 bases, there was a span of 14 bases. This CDR3 comprises 15 residues. Germline CDR1 is KGHSH and CDR2 is LQKENI. The DNA of the CDR3 is TGTGCCAGCTCGTTAGGGGGTACCCCTAACTATGGCTACACCTTC. This translates into CASSLGGTPNYGYTF.

The chain is built from TRBV30 and TRBJ1-1; TRBD1 matches at 7 bases. The CDR3 sequence is 14 residues long. Germline-derived CDR1 and CDR2 are GTSNPN and SVGIG (reference sequence). J gave up 7 bases and V 5 bases, and 13 bases lay outside the gene matches. CDR3 in amino acids: CAWSRLIDRVEAFF. For the CDR3, the DNA is TGTGCCTGGTCTCGTTTAATTGACAGGGTTGAAGCTTTCTTT.

This sequence joins TRBV5-5 and TRBJ2-2; 12 bases fit TRBD2. The trim removed 2 bases at V and 1 base at J, leaving 3 bases unmatched. The CDR3 runs to 17 residues. The germline V gene encodes CDR1 SGHKS and CDR2 YYEKEE (reference sequence). CDR3 bases: TGTGCCAGCAGCTTACTAGCGGGGGGCGTGAACACCGGGGAGCTGTTTTTT. Translating it yields CASSLLAGGVNTGELFF.

This clone was observed a handful of times. The CDR3 is CASSRPALNTEAFF. The CDR3 DNA reads as TGTGCCAGCAGCCGACCTGCCCTGAACACTGAAGCTTTCTTT. The chain links TRBV5-6 to TRBJ1-1; D not certain. V was trimmed by 4 bases and J by 0 bases, leaving 10 bases between them. In germline, CDR1 is SGHDT, CDR2 YYEEEE. The CDR3 totals 14 residues.

The chain combines TRBV7-2 with TRBJ2-6; the D gene is possibly TRBD2 (5 bases). This CDR3 is 18 amino acids long. Germline V gene sequence: CDR1 SGHTA, CDR2 FQGNSA. With 6 bases removed from V and 0 bases from J, the gap between germline ends came to 18 bases. The CDR3 loop reads CASRKRARVNSGANVLTF. The CDR3 bases are TGTGCCAGCAGAAAAAGAGCGCGGGTGAACTCTGGGGCCAACGTCCTGACTTTC. Full variable domain (outside the CDR3, taken from reference TRBV7-2 and TRBJ2-6): GAGVSQSPSNKVTEKGKDVELRCDPISGHTALYWYRQSLGQGLEFLIYFQGNSAPDKSGLPSDRFSAERTGGSVSTLTIQRTQQEDSAVYLCASRKRARVNSGANVLTFGAGSRLTVL.

This sequence joins TRBV28 and TRBJ1-2; D remains unclear. Germline values: CDR1 MDHEN, CDR2 SYDVKM. Trimming removed 5 bases at V and 4 bases at J, with 20 bases between. This CDR3 is built from 16 residues. The CDR3 bases are TGTGCCAGCAGTCCCCCCGGTCCCCGGTTTCGCTATGGCTACACCTTC. This translates into CASSPPGPRFRYGYTF.

This clone was seen just once. This chain links TRBV7-9 with TRBJ2-5, with D unclear. The CDR3 runs 16 residues. Germline assignment: CDR1 SEHNR and CDR2 FQNEAQ (reference sequence). Trimming cost V 5 bases and J 5 bases, with 21 bases left between them. The CDR3 region has the DNA TGTGCCAGCAGCCCCGGCAGGAGTACAGTAATTGAGACCCAGTACTTC. Translating gives CASSPGRSTVIETQYF.